This T cell receptor (beta chain) was observed in a study of tumor T cells in aggressive B-cell lymphoma. Trimming cost V 7 bases and J 2 bases; bases outside gene matches: 4. The CDR3 sequence is 13 residues long. Looked up from germline, CDR1 is SGDLS and CDR2 is YYNGEE. Profiled with immunoSEQ multiplex PCR; TCRdb holds only in-frame clones, not every one. The table has several thousand clones, about 94% seen once. The origin of this receptor is an adult with diffuse large B cell lymphoma. The sample comprised tumor tissue. This rearrangement joins TRBV9 to TRBJ2-3; TRBD2 matches at 7 bases. The CDR3 nucleotides are TGTGCCAGCGGGAGGGCCCCCACAGATACGCAGTATTTT. Translated, it gives CASGRAPTDTQYF.